Below are 11 T cell receptor beta chains sequenced from a single sample in a study of blood T cell repertoires in COVID-19. Clones were read by immunoSEQ multiplex PCR, and TCRdb kept only the in-frame ones, dropping some. The table includes around 200,000 clones, roughly 83% detected once. The specimen sequenced was PBMCs or T cells enriched from blood (not recorded which). The receptors shown here come from a man aged 40-50 years with acute COVID-19.

This chain links TRBV7-9 with TRBJ2-7; 8 bases line up with TRBD2. The V segment lost 1 base and the J segment 5 bases; nucleotides outside the gene matches: 4. The CDR3 is made up of 14 amino acids. Germline V gene sequence: CDR1 SEHNR, CDR2 FQNEAQ (reference sequence). The CDR3 bases are TGTGCCAGCAGCTTAGGGGGGACTAGTAACGAGCAGTACTTC. Amino acids: CASSLGGTSNEQYF.

J is TRBJ2-7 and V is TRBV19; TRBD2 might be the D (5 bases). CDR3 length: 14 residues. V lost 2 bases and J 3 bases, leaving 11 bases between the germline ends. Germline V gene sequence: CDR1 LNHDA, CDR2 SQIVND (reference sequence). In DNA, the CDR3 is TGTGCCAGTAGTATAAGGACTTCGGACTACGAGCAGTACTTC. Its protein is CASSIRTSDYEQYF.

V gene TRBV5-4 combines with J gene TRBJ2-1; 11 nucleotides line up with TRBD2. V gave up 0 bases and J gave up 4 bases; unmatched junction bases: 6. The germline CDR1 and CDR2 sequences are SGHNT and YYREEE (reference sequence). The CDR3 sequence is 17 residues long. The CDR3 DNA reads as TGTGCCAGCAGCTTGGGCCCTACTAGCGGGAGTTACAATGAGCAGTTCTTC. The encoded protein is CASSLGPTSGSYNEQFF.

This clone has just one count. The CDR3 is CASSQSTGWGTQYF. The CDR3 bases are TGTGCCAGCAGCCAATCGACAGGTTGGGGGACCCAGTACTTC. This chain joins TRBV16 and TRBJ2-5, with D possibly matching TRBD1 (6 bases). CDR3 length equals 14 residues. Looked up from germline, CDR1 is KGHSY and CDR2 is FQNENV. Trimming cost V 0 bases and J 7 bases, with 12 bases left between them. Using reference TRBV16 and TRBJ2-5 for the parts outside the CDR3, the full variable domain is GEEVAQTPKHLVRGEGQKAKLYCAPIKGHSYVFWYQQVLKNEFKFLISFQNENVFDETGMPKERFSAKCLPNSPCSLEIQATKLEDSAVYFCASSQSTGWGTQYFGPGTRLLVL.

The V gene is TRBV5-4, the J gene TRBJ2-1; 9 nucleotides line up with TRBD2. V gave up 4 bases and J gave up 0 bases; unmatched junction bases: 2. CDR1 SGHNT and CDR2 YYREEE come from the germline V gene (reference sequence). This CDR3 spans 15 amino acids. In nucleotides, the CDR3 is TGTGCCAGCAGCCGACTAGCGGACTCCTACAATGAGCAGTTCTTC. Amino acid sequence: CASSRLADSYNEQFF.

The chain couples TRBV6-5 to TRBJ2-2; the D is unclear. Germline CDR1 and CDR2: MNHEY and SVGAGI. The CDR3 is 12 amino acids. V gave up 6 bases and J gave up 7 bases, with 9 bases separating them. CDR3 amino acids: CASSHGNGELFF. Written as DNA, the CDR3 is TGTGCCAGCAGCCACGGTAACGGGGAGCTGTTTTTT.

The J gene is TRBJ1-2, the V gene TRBV6-5; D is perhaps TRBD1 (6 bases). Germline V gives CDR1 MNHEY, CDR2 SVGAGI. The V end was cut by 6 bases, the J end by 4 bases, with 15 bases between. This CDR3 has 14 amino acids. Here the CDR3 DNA reads TGTGCCAGCAGCCGAGACTTGGACAGCTATGGCTACACCTTC. It encodes CASSRDLDSYGYTF.

V gene TRBV20-1 combines with J gene TRBJ2-3, with a possible D match to TRBD1 (5 bases). Germline V gene data show CDR1 as DFQATT and CDR2 as SNEGSKA (reference sequence). Trimming took 4 bases from V and 0 from J, leaving 11 bases between them. The CDR3 extends over 14 amino acids. This CDR3 is CSAIDSSSTDTQYF. In nucleotides, the CDR3 is TGCAGTGCTATTGACAGTTCTAGCACAGATACGCAGTATTTT.

The chain joins TRBV30 to TRBJ1-5; possible D gene TRBD1, 6 bases. The CDR3 is made up of 14 amino acids. The V end was cut by 1 base, the J end by 5 bases, with 12 bases between. The germline V gene has CDR1 GTSNPN and CDR2 SVGIG (reference sequence). The CDR3 coding sequence is TGTGCCTGGAGTGCGGGGACATCTTATCAGCCCCAGCATTTT. Amino acid sequence: CAWSAGTSYQPQHF.

As regards this clone: Relative to the germline gene, one junction end is altered; a read error may explain this. The chain has TRBV7-3 and TRBJ2-3; 11 bases fit TRBD2. This CDR3 has 16 amino acids. CDR1 and CDR2 (germline): SGHTA, FQGTGA. The CDR3 DNA is TGTGCCAGCAGCCTAACTAGCGGGAGCGCTCTGGATACGCAGTATTTT. This encodes CASSLTSGSALDTQYF.

The V call is TRBV30, the J call TRBJ2-7; 9 nucleotides align to TRBD1. The CDR3 contains 13 residues. Germline CDR1 is GTSNPN and CDR2 is SVGIG (reference sequence). V shed 5 bases and J 5 bases; nucleotides not matched to a gene: 7. The CDR3 nucleotides read TGTGCCTGGGCCACAGGGGGCAGGGACGAGCAGTACTTC. Amino acids: CAWATGGRDEQYF.